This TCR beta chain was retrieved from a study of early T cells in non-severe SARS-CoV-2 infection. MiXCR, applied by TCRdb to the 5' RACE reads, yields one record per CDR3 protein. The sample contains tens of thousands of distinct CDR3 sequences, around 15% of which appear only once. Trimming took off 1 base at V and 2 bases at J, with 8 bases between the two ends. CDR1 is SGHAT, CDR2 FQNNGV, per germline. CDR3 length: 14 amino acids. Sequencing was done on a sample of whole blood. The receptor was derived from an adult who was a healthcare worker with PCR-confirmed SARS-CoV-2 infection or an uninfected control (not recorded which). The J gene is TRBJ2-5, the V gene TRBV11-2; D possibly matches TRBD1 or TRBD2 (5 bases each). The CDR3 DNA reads TGTGCCAGCAGCTTAGCGGGGCGACAAGAGACCCAGTACTTC. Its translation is CASSLAGRQETQYF. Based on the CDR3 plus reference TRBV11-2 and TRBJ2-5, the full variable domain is EAGVAQSPRYKIIEKRQSVAFWCNPISGHATLYWYQQILGQGPKLLIQFQNNGVVDDSQLPKDRFSAERLKGVDSTLKIQPAKLEDSAVYLCASSLAGRQETQYFGPGTRLLVL.